This record concerns one T cell receptor (beta chain) sequence. Its target is not known. This sample stems from a study of shared clonotypes between healthy human individuals. Points from the study as a whole: Only blood samples were collected, and tissue repertoires likely differ.

TCRdb's table, derived via immunoSEQ multiplex PCR, lists solely in-frame clones and lacks some. This table holds about 2.4 million clones, roughly 93% found once. Trimming removed 2 bases from V and 5 bases from J, with 13 bases in between. The length of the CDR3 is 14 residues. In germline, CDR1 is SGHRS, CDR2 YFSETQ. The V call is TRBV5-1, the J call TRBJ2-5, with TRBD1 as a possible D gene (6 bases). The TCR originated in a man between 18 and 35 years old in good health. Some clones in this sample may be carry-over from other donors' samples. The specimen sequenced was naive CD4+ T cells from PBMCs. Sample subset: CD45RA+ positively selected. The CDR3 spells CASSFTGQGETQYF. The CDR3 DNA follows: TGCGCCAGCAGCTTCACAGGGCAGGGGGAGACCCAGTACTTC.